The 25 T cell receptor beta chains below were found in one sample sequenced in a study of human versus mouse CDR3 diversity and MHC coevolution. TCRdb's table, derived via immunoSEQ multiplex PCR, lists solely in-frame clones and lacks some. The sample contains 50,000 to 70,000 clones, around 94% of which appear only once. The sequenced sample consisted of naive CD4+ T cells from blood. Subset denoted: CD45RO-negative CD62L-positive naive CD4 T cells. The receptors here all came from a person in their 60s in good health.

V gene TRBV2 combines with J gene TRBJ2-5, with 13 bases identical to TRBD2. Germline CDR1 and CDR2: SNHLY and FYNNEI. The ends lost 7 bases at V and 5 bases at J; junction bases unmatched: 10. The CDR3 is 16 amino acids. The CDR3 nucleotides read TGTGCCAGCAAAACGCGTACTAGCGGGGGGGAGGAGACCCAGTACTTC. It is translated as CASKTRTSGGEETQYF. The whole variable domain, remainder taken from reference TRBV2 and TRBJ2-5, is EPEVTQTPSHQVTQMGQEVILRCVPISNHLYFYWYRQILGQKVEFLVSFYNNEISEKSEIFDDQFSVERPDGSNFTLKIRSTKLEDSAMYFCASKTRTSGGEETQYFGPGTRLLVL.

This chain uses TRBV6-5 with TRBJ2-6; tentative D call: TRBD2 (5 bases). The CDR3 runs to 13 residues. Per germline, CDR1 MNHEY and CDR2 SVGAGI. The CDR3 coding sequence is TGTGCTACACGCGGGTCTGGGGCCAACGTCCTGACTTTC. This sequence encodes CATRGSGANVLTF.

The chain's CDR3 is CASSWRGRNTEAFF. The DNA of the CDR3 is TGTGCCAGTAGTTGGCGGGGACGGAACACTGAAGCTTTCTTT. The chain couples TRBV19 to TRBJ1-1; D may be TRBD1 (5 bases). In germline, CDR1 is LNHDA, CDR2 SQIVND (reference sequence). This CDR3 region has 14 residues. Trimming removed 5 bases from V and 1 base from J, with 11 bases in between.

In its sample, this clone was seen once. The V gene is TRBV11-2, the J gene TRBJ1-4; 9 nucleotides agree with TRBD1. Looked up from germline, CDR1 is SGHAT and CDR2 is FQNNGV. J lost 7 bases, V lost 4 bases, and 4 bases had no gene match. The CDR3 consists of 14 residues. CDR3 in DNA: TGTGCCAGCAGCTATACAGGGGGCGTTGAAAAACTGTTTTTT. Translated: CASSYTGGVEKLFF. The full variable domain, completed using reference TRBV11-2 and TRBJ1-4, is EAGVAQSPRYKIIEKRQSVAFWCNPISGHATLYWYQQILGQGPKLLIQFQNNGVVDDSQLPKDRFSAERLKGVDSTLKIQPAKLEDSAVYLCASSYTGGVEKLFFGSGTQLSVL.

The V call is TRBV5-1, the J call TRBJ2-3, with D possibly matching TRBD2 (5 bases). Germline CDR1 and CDR2: SGHRS and YFSETQ. Trimming shortened V by 2 bases and J by 4 bases, and 11 bases separated the two germline ends. The CDR3 totals 14 residues. The CDR3 spells CASSFRVGADTQYF. For the CDR3, the DNA is TGCGCCAGCAGCTTTCGGGTCGGGGCAGATACGCAGTATTTT.

The sample holds one count of this clone. J is TRBJ2-7 and V is TRBV21-1; the D call TRBD2 from the table was never checked on the DNA. TRBV21-1 is an annotated pseudogene. The CDR3 sequence is 17 residues long. The CDR3 is CASSRVRASGRDYEQYF. The CDR3 DNA reads as TGTGCCAGCAGCAGGGTCCGGGCTAGCGGGAGGGACTACGAGCAGTACTTC.

The chain carries TRBV15 and TRBJ2-3, with TRBD2 matching over 10 bases. From germline, CDR1 is LNHNV and CDR2 YYDKDF (reference sequence). The trim removed 1 base at V and 9 bases at J, leaving 7 bases unmatched. The CDR3 loop spans 15 amino acids. The CDR3 loop reads CATSRALAGVGTQYF. CDR3 DNA: TGTGCCACCAGCAGAGCGCTAGCGGGAGTCGGCACGCAGTATTTT.

The chain employs TRBV19 and TRBJ1-2; 8 bases are shared with TRBD1. V gave up 5 bases and J gave up 4 bases; unmatched junction bases: 6. The CDR3 runs to 14 residues. Germline assignment: CDR1 LNHDA and CDR2 SQIVND (reference sequence). CDR3 sequence: CASSRQGSLYGYTF. CDR3 nucleotides: TGTGCCAGTAGTCGACAGGGGTCGCTCTATGGCTACACCTTC.

The chain employs TRBV5-4 and TRBJ1-6, with 8 bases matching TRBD1. The CDR3 is 16 residues long. With V trimmed by 3 bases and J by 3 bases, 5 bases remained unmatched. CDR1 is SGHNT, CDR2 YYREEE, per germline (reference sequence). The CDR3 spells CASSSGQGFYNSPLHF. The CDR3 nucleotides read TGTGCCAGCAGCTCCGGACAGGGTTTCTATAATTCACCCCTCCACTTT.

The rearrangement links TRBV19 to TRBJ1-2; 10 bases are a match to TRBD1. V lost 7 bases to trimming and J lost 7 bases; unmatched junction nucleotides: 6. Germline CDR1 and CDR2: LNHDA and SQIVND (reference sequence). The CDR3 has 13 residues. The CDR3 nucleotides are TGTGCCAGTACTAGACAGGGGGCCGGTGGCTACACCTTC. It yields the protein CASTRQGAGGYTF.

J is TRBJ2-1 and V is TRBV7-8; no definite D call. Trimming took off 2 bases at V and 4 bases at J, with 12 bases between the two ends. The CDR3 runs to 15 residues. The germline V gene has CDR1 SGHVS and CDR2 FQNEAQ. As DNA, the CDR3 is TGTGCCAGCAGCTTAAGGTGGGTCGGGTACAATGAGCAGTTCTTC. It translates to CASSLRWVGYNEQFF.

The V gene is TRBV9, the J gene TRBJ2-3; the match to TRBD2 covers 14 bases. Per germline, CDR1 SGDLS and CDR2 YYNGEE. The ends lost 0 bases at V and 7 bases at J; junction bases unmatched: 10. The CDR3 runs 18 residues. The CDR3 DNA follows: TGTGCCAGCAGCGTAGAGGAAGCGACTAGCGGGAGGGCGCATACGCAGTATTTT. This codes for CASSVEEATSGRAHTQYF.

The chain is built from TRBV29-1 and TRBJ2-2; D unresolved. Trimming removed 4 bases at V and 0 bases at J, with 9 bases between. Germline-derived CDR1 and CDR2 are SQVTM and ANQGSEA. The length of the CDR3 is 14 residues. The CDR3 sequence is CSVVRTSNTGELFF. The CDR3 coding sequence is TGCAGCGTTGTGAGAACTTCGAACACCGGGGAGCTGTTTTTT.

This clone was seen only a few times. J is TRBJ2-4 and V is TRBV5-6; 9 nucleotides line up with TRBD2. The CDR3 is made up of 18 amino acids. The germline CDR1 and CDR2 sequences are SGHDT and YYEEEE. The ends lost 0 bases at V and 8 bases at J; junction bases unmatched: 15. CDR3 region: CASSLELAGFPGRDIQYF. The CDR3 DNA is TGTGCCAGCAGCTTGGAACTAGCGGGCTTCCCGGGAAGAGACATTCAGTACTTC.

As regards this clone: Mismatch with germline at one junction end may stem from a read error. Other DNA sequences in this specimen translate into the identical CDR3. The chain combines TRBV7-9 with TRBJ1-3; 8 bases align to TRBD1. This CDR3 has 15 amino acids. The germline V gene has CDR1 SEHNR and CDR2 FQNEAQ (reference sequence). In nucleotides, the CDR3 is TGTGCCAGTCTAATGCCGGGACAGGAGGGAAACACCATATACTTT. Amino acids: CASLMPGQEGNTIYF.

The rearrangement links TRBV4-1 to TRBJ2-7; the match to TRBD2 covers 11 bases. The V gene's germline CDR1 is MGHRA and CDR2 YSYEKL. The CDR3 is made up of 18 amino acids. V shed 0 bases, J shed 0 bases, and the junction held 7 bases outside the gene matches. The CDR3 region is CASSQETPGLAASYEQYF. The CDR3, as DNA: TGCGCCAGCAGCCAAGAAACCCCGGGACTAGCGGCCTCCTACGAGCAGTACTTC.

The rearrangement uses TRBV5-4 and TRBJ2-2; TRBD1 matches at 9 bases. The trim removed 3 bases at V and 5 bases at J, leaving 11 bases unmatched. The germline CDR1 and CDR2 sequences are SGHNT and YYREEE (reference sequence). CDR3 length equals 17 residues. CDR3 loop: CASSSKNDRGITGELFF. Here the CDR3 DNA reads TGTGCCAGCAGCTCTAAAAATGACAGGGGGATAACCGGGGAGCTGTTTTTT.

The genes are TRBV7-2 and TRBJ2-7; 14 nucleotides match TRBD2. Looked up from germline, CDR1 is SGHTA and CDR2 is FQGNSA. V gave up 1 base and J gave up 7 bases; unmatched junction bases: 3. CDR3 size: 15 residues. DNA for the CDR3: TGTGCCAGCAGCTTAGAGGGGACTAGCGGGAGAGAGCAGTACTTC. This gives the protein CASSLEGTSGREQYF.

The chain has TRBV5-5 and TRBJ2-2; 9 bases fit TRBD2. The V gene end was trimmed by 7 bases and the J gene end by 4 bases; junction bases not matched to a gene: 2. This CDR3 comprises 13 residues. Germline V CDR1 and CDR2: SGHKS, YYEKEE (reference sequence). This chain's CDR3 is CASGGRVTGELFF. The CDR3 DNA is TGTGCCAGCGGCGGGAGGGTCACCGGGGAGCTGTTTTTT.

The CDR3 reads CASSYGGRGYTF. DNA of the CDR3: TGTGCCAGCAGTTACGGAGGTCGGGGCTACACCTTC. V usage is TRBV6-5 and J usage is TRBJ1-2; D is unresolved. Germline V gene sequence: CDR1 MNHEY, CDR2 SVGAGI. There are 12 residues in the CDR3. The germline V and J ends were trimmed by 2 bases and 8 bases, with 9 bases remaining between them.

The chain carries TRBV5-1 and TRBJ2-3; TRBD2 aligns across 8 bases. J lost 3 bases, V lost 4 bases, and 7 bases had no gene match. This CDR3 region has 15 residues. Germline V gives CDR1 SGHRS, CDR2 YFSETQ. The CDR3: CASSPGGGLTDTQYF. The CDR3 bases are TGCGCCAGCAGCCCCGGGGGGGGGCTTACAGATACGCAGTATTTT.

The chain couples TRBV27 to TRBJ1-2; D might be TRBD1 (5 bases). CDR1 is MNHEY and CDR2 is SMNVEV in the germline V gene (reference sequence). Deletions cut 5 bases from V and 5 bases from J, with 12 bases between. This CDR3 comprises 13 residues. CDR3: CASSQGFDYGYTF. CDR3 bases: TGTGCCAGCAGTCAGGGTTTTGATTATGGCTACACCTTC.

This chain links TRBV7-9 with TRBJ2-2; possibly TRBD1 for D (5 bases). Trimming stripped 6 bases from V and 6 bases from J, with 11 bases between. The CDR3 is 13 residues long. Germline V gene lookup returns CDR1 SEHNR and CDR2 FQNEAQ (reference sequence). In DNA form, the CDR3 reads TGTGCCAGCAGACAGACAGATGCCGGGGAGCTGTTTTTT. Its protein product is CASRQTDAGELFF.

The chain combines TRBV7-2 with TRBJ2-7; 9 positions agree with TRBD1. The CDR3 extends over 15 amino acids. Losses at the gene ends were 4 bases for V and 2 bases for J; bases not matched to a gene: 6. Germline CDR1 is SGHTA and CDR2 is FQGNSA. CDR3 protein: CASSSGQGRTYEQYF. The CDR3 region has the DNA TGTGCCAGCAGCTCCGGACAGGGGAGAACCTACGAGCAGTACTTC.

The CDR3 nucleotides read TGTGCCTGGGCCCCCCTCAGCGCTGGCACCGGGGAGCTGTTTTTT. Its translation is CAWAPLSAGTGELFF. The V and J genes are TRBV30 and TRBJ2-2; D ambiguous. Germline loops: CDR1 GTSNPN, CDR2 SVGIG (reference sequence). V lost 5 bases to trimming and J lost 4 bases, with 17 bases between them. The CDR3 spans 15 residues.